The 20 T cell receptor beta chains reported below all come from one sample, sequenced in a study of T cell changes during pregnancy in multiple sclerosis. The method was immunoSEQ multiplex PCR; TCRdb's version includes in-frame clones alone and lacks a portion of them. The table records about 69,000 clones, roughly nine tenths of them present only once. The sample was CD4+ T cells from peripheral blood mononuclear cells, taken in the third trimester of pregnancy. Receptors originate from a female donor in good health, enrolled as a control in a pregnancy study.

The rearrangement links TRBV5-4 to TRBJ2-5, with 7 bases lining up with TRBD1. V was pared by 4 bases and J by 2 bases, with 8 bases of the junction left unmatched. The CDR3 is 15 residues long. Germline CDR1 SGHNT, CDR2 YYREEE (reference sequence). CDR3 bases: TGTGCCAGCAGCCGCGATAACAGGGGTCAAGAGACCCAGTACTTC. Translated, it gives CASSRDNRGQETQYF.

CDR3 sequence (DNA): TGTGCCGGGAAACCCTTGCCCGGGATCTACGAGCAGTACTTC. Translated, it gives CAGKPLPGIYEQYF. The genes are TRBV30 and TRBJ2-7; D may be TRBD2 (5 bases). Trimming took off 8 bases at V and 3 bases at J, with 20 bases between the two ends. The CDR3 spans 14 residues. Germline CDR1 GTSNPN, CDR2 SVGIG (reference sequence).

V and J are TRBV11-3 and TRBJ2-2, with 9 bases fitting TRBD2. CDR1 SGHNT and CDR2 YENEEA come from the germline V gene. V was clipped by 4 bases and J by 3 bases; unmatched bases: 6. There are 16 residues in the CDR3. CDR3 sequence (DNA): TGTGCCAGCAGCTCGGGACTAGCTCAAGACACCGGGGAGCTGTTTTTT. Translated, it gives CASSSGLAQDTGELFF.

This sequence joins TRBV7-2 and TRBJ2-3, with 8 bases matching TRBD2. V was pared by 6 bases and J by 3 bases, with 8 bases of the junction left unmatched. This CDR3 comprises 15 residues. CDR1 and CDR2 from the germline V gene are SGHTA and FQGNSA. CDR3 loop: CASRPSGLVTDTQYF. Here the CDR3 DNA reads TGTGCCAGCAGACCCTCGGGACTAGTAACAGATACGCAGTATTTT.

This chain connects TRBV6-5 to TRBJ1-1, with 8 positions matching TRBD1. CDR1 and CDR2 (germline): MNHEY, SVGAGI. The V and J ends lost 5 bases and 4 bases, in that order; junction bases with no gene match: 3. This CDR3 comprises 13 residues. The CDR3 here is CASSRTGSTEAFF. The CDR3 DNA follows: TGTGCCAGCAGTCGGACAGGGAGCACTGAAGCTTTCTTT.

The chain carries TRBV5-1 and TRBJ1-6, with no clear D. The V end was cut by 5 bases, the J end by 7 bases, with 16 bases between. CDR3 length equals 15 residues. Germline values: CDR1 SGHRS, CDR2 YFSETQ. The CDR3 reads CASSDKTQPNSPLHF. The CDR3 DNA is TGCGCCAGCAGTGACAAGACCCAACCAAATTCACCCCTCCACTTT.

V gene TRBV7-2 combines with J gene TRBJ2-3; 14 bases fit TRBD2. CDR1 is SGHTA, CDR2 FQGNSA, per germline. The CDR3 covers 15 residues. J lost 5 bases, V lost 4 bases, and 2 bases had no gene match. DNA of the CDR3: TGTGCCAGCAGCTCCGGACTAGCGGGGGGAGATACGCAGTATTTT. Its protein is CASSSGLAGGDTQYF. Full variable domain (remainder filled in from reference TRBV7-2 and TRBJ2-3): GAGVSQSPSNKVTEKGKDVELRCDPISGHTALYWYRQSLGQGLEFLIYFQGNSAPDKSGLPSDRFSAERTGGSVSTLTIQRTQQEDSAVYLCASSSGLAGGDTQYFGPGTRLTVL.

The chain couples TRBV30 to TRBJ2-7; a weak D match, TRBD1 (7 bases). This CDR3 has 16 residues. Germline assignment: CDR1 GTSNPN and CDR2 SVGIG (reference sequence). The V end lost 3 bases, the J end lost 2 bases, and 20 bases lay between the germline ends. DNA for the CDR3: TGTGCCTGGAGCCGACCTGGGGGCAGGGGGGCCTACGAGCAGTACTTC. Its translation is CAWSRPGGRGAYEQYF.

This chain joins TRBV7-2 and TRBJ2-5; 7 bases align to TRBD2. The CDR3 totals 14 residues. Germline V gene data show CDR1 as SGHTA and CDR2 as FQGNSA. V was pared by 3 bases and J by 3 bases, with 4 bases of the junction left unmatched. CDR3 region: CASSFWGGEETQYF. The CDR3 DNA reads as TGTGCCAGCAGCTTCTGGGGGGGGGAAGAGACCCAGTACTTC.

The genes are TRBV7-3 and TRBJ2-2; 7 bases are a match to TRBD1. Germline loops: CDR1 SGHTA, CDR2 FQGTGA. V was clipped by 5 bases and J by 5 bases; unmatched bases: 5. The CDR3 consists of 14 residues. CDR3 sequence (DNA): TGTGCCAGCAGCCATACACAGGGGACCGGGGAGCTGTTTTTT. Residues: CASSHTQGTGELFF. The whole variable domain, filled in from reference TRBV7-3 and TRBJ2-2, reads GAGVSQTPSNKVTEKGKYVELRCDPISGHTALYWYRQSLGQGPEFLIYFQGTGAADDSGLPNDRFFAVRPEGSVSTLKIQRTERGDSAVYLCASSHTQGTGELFFGEGSRLTVL.

This chain connects TRBV2 to TRBJ2-3; 12 positions match TRBD2. Trimming at V came to 6 bases and at J to 1 base, leaving 2 bases not matched to a gene. Germline CDR1 SNHLY, CDR2 FYNNEI. This CDR3 contains 15 residues. The DNA for the CDR3 is TGTGCCAGCAGGCCTAGCGGGGGGGGCACAGATACGCAGTATTTT. Translated: CASRPSGGGTDTQYF.

This rearrangement joins TRBV7-9 to TRBJ2-5; D call uncertain. The CDR3 covers 14 residues. Trimming shortened V by 5 bases and J by 1 base, and 11 bases separated the two germline ends. CDR1 and CDR2 from the germline V gene are SEHNR and FQNEAQ (reference sequence). CDR3 nucleotides: TGTGCCAGCAGCCTCCCAGGTACCCAAGAGACCCAGTACTTC. This translates into CASSLPGTQETQYF.

The V gene is TRBV7-3, the J gene TRBJ1-6; TRBD1 matches at 10 bases. V was clipped by 5 bases and J by 8 bases; unmatched bases: 3. The CDR3 consists of 14 residues. CDR1 and CDR2 (germline): SGHTA, FQGTGA. The CDR3 nucleotides are TGTGCCAGCAGCCGTGGACAGGGGGATTCACCCCTCCACTTT. As protein: CASSRGQGDSPLHF.

In its sample, this clone was seen once. The DNA of the CDR3 is TGTGCCAGCAGCCCAGCTTGGAGGTCACCCCTCCACTTT. Protein product: CASSPAWRSPLHF. The chain recombines TRBV7-2 with TRBJ1-6; no reliable D call. Trimming cost V 5 bases and J 10 bases, with 12 bases left between them. The CDR3 loop spans 13 amino acids. In germline, CDR1 is SGHTA, CDR2 FQGNSA.

V usage is TRBV30 and J usage is TRBJ2-1; 10 positions agree with TRBD2. Germline CDR1 reads GTSNPN; CDR2 reads SVGIG (reference sequence). V lost 6 bases to trimming and J lost 0 bases; unmatched junction nucleotides: 11. The CDR3 sequence is 17 residues long. The CDR3 DNA is TGTGCCTGCCAAAAGGGAGCGGGGGGGTTCTCCTACAATGAGCAGTTCTTC. Residues: CACQKGAGGFSYNEQFF. The full variable domain, its missing parts supplied by reference TRBV30 and TRBJ2-1, is SQTIHQWPATLVQPVGSPLSLECTVEGTSNPNLYWYRQAAGRGLQLLFYSVGIGQISSEVPQNLSASRPQDRQFILSSKKLLLSDSGFYLCACQKGAGGFSYNEQFFGPGTRLTVL.

The chain employs TRBV7-2 and TRBJ1-2; 8 bases are a match to TRBD1. The V segment lost 2 bases and the J segment 2 bases; nucleotides outside the gene matches: 4. Germline CDR1 and CDR2: SGHTA and FQGNSA. This CDR3 region has 15 residues. As DNA, the CDR3 is TGTGCCAGCAGCTTAAGCAGGGGGCGAAACTATGGCTACACCTTC. Translated, it gives CASSLSRGRNYGYTF. Full variable domain (remainder filled in from reference TRBV7-2 and TRBJ1-2): GAGVSQSPSNKVTEKGKDVELRCDPISGHTALYWYRQSLGQGLEFLIYFQGNSAPDKSGLPSDRFSAERTGGSVSTLTIQRTQQEDSAVYLCASSLSRGRNYGYTFGSGTRLTVV.

The rearrangement links TRBV4-1 to TRBJ1-4; possible D gene TRBD1, 5 bases. With 6 bases removed from V and 0 bases from J, the gap between germline ends came to 17 bases. This CDR3 is 17 amino acids long. Per the germline V gene, CDR1 is MGHRA and CDR2 is YSYEKL. DNA of the CDR3: TGCGCCAGCAGGGCGACAGCTCAAGTAGCAACTAATGAAAAACTGTTTTTT. Its translation: CASRATAQVATNEKLFF.

This chain uses TRBV4-2 with TRBJ1-1; TRBD1 is a possible D gene (6 bases). CDR3 length equals 15 residues. The V end was cut by 0 bases, the J end by 3 bases, with 11 bases between. CDR1 is LGHNA and CDR2 is YNFKEQ in the germline V gene. The DNA for the CDR3 is TGTGCCAGCAGCCAAGACAGGGGCCCGGACACTGAAGCTTTCTTT. Translating gives CASSQDRGPDTEAFF.

The rearrangement joins TRBV18 to TRBJ1-5; weak D call: TRBD1 (6 bases). Germline V CDR1 and CDR2: KGHSH, LQKENI. The V and J ends lost 5 bases and 1 base respectively, with 9 bases between them. The CDR3 has 14 residues. CDR3 sequence (DNA): TGTGCCAGCTCAACGGGGGGCAGCAATCAGCCCCAGCATTTT. Amino acids: CASSTGGSNQPQHF.

The chain links TRBV6-5 to TRBJ1-2; 10 nucleotides align to TRBD1. The V gene's germline CDR1 is MNHEY and CDR2 SVGAGI. V dropped 4 bases and J dropped 10; count of bases not matched to a gene: 6. The CDR3 is made up of 13 amino acids. The CDR3 reads CASSSRDRGNYTF. The CDR3 DNA sequence: TGTGCCAGCAGTTCTAGGGACAGGGGAAACTACACCTTC.